This T cell receptor beta chain was found in a study of blood T cell repertoires in COVID-19. Study overall: PBMCs, B-cell-depleted T cells, or T cells provided the cDNA or gDNA that made up the material.

In the original analysis: Estimation of nucleated cell counts relied on the amplification of reference gene primers. Only in-frame clones appear in the TCRdb table, and some are missing; sequencing was by immunoSEQ multiplex PCR. Clone size and the V and J calls come from that table; the DNA yielded D and trimming. Of more than 250,000 clones listed, 75% to 85% are singletons. Losses at the gene ends were 10 bases for V and 3 bases for J; bases not matched to a gene: 11. This CDR3 is 17 amino acids long. Germline CDR1 ENHRY, CDR2 SYGVKD. The sample consisted of peripheral blood. J is TRBJ2-2 and V is TRBV10-3; 13 bases are a match to TRBD2. The TCR comes from a man aged 45-65 years with active or convalescent COVID-19. The CDR3 is CATQTGLAGLYTGELFF. CDR3 nucleotides: TGTGCCACACAAACGGGACTAGCGGGACTTTACACCGGGGAGCTGTTTTTT.